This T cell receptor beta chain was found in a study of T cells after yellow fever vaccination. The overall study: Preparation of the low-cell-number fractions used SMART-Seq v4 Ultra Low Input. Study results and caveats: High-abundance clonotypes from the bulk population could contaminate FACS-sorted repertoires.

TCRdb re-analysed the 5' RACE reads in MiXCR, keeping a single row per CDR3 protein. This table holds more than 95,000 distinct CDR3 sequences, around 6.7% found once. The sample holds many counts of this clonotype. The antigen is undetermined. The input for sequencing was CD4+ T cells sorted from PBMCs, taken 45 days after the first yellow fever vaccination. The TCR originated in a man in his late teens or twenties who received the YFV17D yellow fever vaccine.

CDR3 coding DNA: TGTGCCAGCAGCGTAGCCGGGAGTAGCTTAAATGAGCAGTTCTTC. Translating it yields CASSVAGSSLNEQFF. This chain joins TRBV9 and TRBJ2-1, with a tentative D call TRBD2 (6 bases). The length of the CDR3 is 15 residues. CDR1 and CDR2 (germline): SGDLS, YYNGEE. V lost 0 bases and J 7 bases, leaving 14 bases between the germline ends.